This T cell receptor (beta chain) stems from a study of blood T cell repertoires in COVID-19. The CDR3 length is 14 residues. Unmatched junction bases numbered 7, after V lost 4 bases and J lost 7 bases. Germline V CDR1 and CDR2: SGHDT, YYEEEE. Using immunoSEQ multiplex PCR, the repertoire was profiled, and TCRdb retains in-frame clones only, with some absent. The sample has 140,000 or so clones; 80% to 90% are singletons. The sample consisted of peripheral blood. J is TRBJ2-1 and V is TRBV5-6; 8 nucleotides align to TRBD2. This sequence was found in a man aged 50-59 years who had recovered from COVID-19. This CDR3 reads CASSVGLEGNEQFF. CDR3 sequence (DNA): TGTGCCAGCAGCGTGGGACTAGAAGGTAATGAGCAGTTCTTC. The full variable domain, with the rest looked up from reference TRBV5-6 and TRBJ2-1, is DAGVTQSPTHLIKTRGQQVTLRCSPKSGHDTVSWYQQALGQGPQFIFQYYEEEERQRGNFPDRFSGHQFPNYSSELNVNALLLGDSALYLCASSVGLEGNEQFFGPGTRLTVL.